The clone carrying this T cell receptor (beta chain) was seen many times. V was cut by 6 bases and J by 5 bases, with 13 bases left in between. Germline CDR1 and CDR2: MNHEY and SVGAGI. The CDR3 is 13 residues long. Regarding time point: patch test 2, 6 weeks after DPC sensitization. Treatment defined: therapeutic diphenylcyclopropenone sensitization with weekly scalp DPC. TCRdb re-analysed the RACE reads in MiXCR, keeping a single row per CDR3 protein. The sample includes approximately 350,000 distinct CDR3 sequences, roughly 6.3% seen only once; the top ten take about 5%. These data come from a study of human T cells and chemical hapten exposure.

This receptor was obtained from a woman aged 18-30 years with alopecia areata. Some clones in this sample may be carry-over from other donors' samples. This specimen consisted of whole blood, obtained in connection with sensitization to the hapten diphenylcyclopropenone (DPC). The rearrangement uses TRBV6-5 and TRBJ1-1, with unresolved D. CDR3 amino acids: CASSPFRGTEAFF. The CDR3 DNA reads TGTGCCAGCAGCCCCTTTCGTGGAACTGAAGCTTTCTTT.